The 12 T cell receptor beta chains listed next were all sequenced from one sample in a study of neurological immune-mediated disorders. Time point indicated: longitudinal time-point 3. TCRdb analysed the 5' RACE reads with MiXCR anew, one entry per CDR3 protein. The sample yields approximately 89,000 distinct CDR3 sequences, 4.3% seen once. The specimen sequenced was PBMCs. These receptors all stem from a woman aged 55-69 years with multiple sclerosis.

This clonotype was detected many times. The chain is built from TRBV24-1 and TRBJ2-1; D remains unclear. In germline, CDR1 is KGHDR, CDR2 SFDVKD. V lost 5 bases and J 5 bases, leaving 12 bases between the germline ends. The CDR3 has 14 residues. For the CDR3, the DNA is TGTGCCACCAGTGGACTGGGAAAAGACAATGAGCAGTTCTTC. Its protein product is CATSGLGKDNEQFF.

This clonotype occurred many times. The chain links TRBV3-2 to TRBJ1-1. TRBV3-2 is tagged as a pseudogene. The length of the CDR3 is 15 residues. The CDR3 DNA is TGTGCCAGCAGCCAAGATGGAGCAGGGAACACTGAAGCTTTCTTT. This codes for CASSQDGAGNTEAFF.

In this sample, this clonotype turned up many times. The rearrangement links TRBV2 to TRBJ1-3; possible D gene TRBD1, 5 bases. From germline, CDR1 is SNHLY and CDR2 FYNNEI. This CDR3 is built from 14 residues. Trimming pared 6 bases from V and 2 bases from J, leaving 11 bases between. The CDR3 spells CASRQGFAGNTIYF. The CDR3 DNA sequence: TGTGCCAGCAGGCAGGGATTCGCTGGAAACACCATATATTTT.

This clonotype was counted ten times or more. The V call is TRBV29-1, the J call TRBJ1-2; 7 bases fit TRBD1. Trimming removed 6 bases from V and 5 bases from J; junction bases left unmatched: 9. CDR1 SQVTM and CDR2 ANQGSEA come from the germline V gene. This CDR3 contains 13 residues. The CDR3 sequence is CSVRTEGAYGYTF. The CDR3 region has the DNA TGCAGCGTCCGCACGGAGGGGGCTTATGGCTACACCTTC.

Many counts were recorded for this clonotype. The chain combines TRBV7-6 with TRBJ2-7; the D call may be TRBD1 or TRBD2 (5 bases each). The CDR3 is made up of 16 amino acids. Per germline, CDR1 SGHVS and CDR2 FNYEAQ. The ends were cut back, 0 bases at V and 0 bases at J, with 12 bases in the middle. This chain's CDR3 is CASSLAGRGSSYEQYF. In DNA form, the CDR3 reads TGTGCCAGCAGCTTAGCGGGTCGGGGCAGCTCCTACGAGCAGTACTTC.

This clonotype was seen many times. The chain is built from TRBV5-1 and TRBJ1-2; D may be TRBD1 (5 bases). The CDR3 spans 12 residues. Germline CDR1 SGHRS, CDR2 YFSETQ. Between the trimmed V and J ends, which lost 7 bases and 3 bases, there was a span of 10 bases. The DNA of the CDR3 is TGCGCCAGCGGCCGGGGGGACTATGGCTACACCTTC. It yields the protein CASGRGDYGYTF.

This clonotype was counted ten times or more. The V call is TRBV12-3 or TRBV12-4, the J call TRBJ2-7, with D perhaps TRBD1 (6 bases). This CDR3 has 13 residues. The ends were cut back, 6 bases at V and 2 bases at J, with 11 bases in the middle. CDR3 loop: CASSQGLTYEQYF. In DNA form, the CDR3 reads TGTGCCAGCAGCCAGGGGTTGACCTACGAGCAGTACTTC.

This clonotype was recorded many times. The chain joins TRBV15 to TRBJ1-1; 8 nucleotides match TRBD1. From germline, CDR1 is LNHNV and CDR2 YYDKDF (reference sequence). V gave up 2 bases and J gave up 11 bases; unmatched junction bases: 13. The length of the CDR3 is 15 residues. CDR3 protein: CATSRTRDRLAGAFF. CDR3 nucleotides: TGTGCCACCAGCAGAACCAGGGACAGGCTTGCTGGGGCTTTCTTT.

The V call is TRBV3-1, the J call TRBJ1-1; 9 positions agree with TRBD1. J was trimmed by 1 base and V by 7 bases; bases with no gene match: 4. The CDR3 covers 14 residues. CDR1 LGHDT and CDR2 YNNKEL come from the germline V gene (reference sequence). CDR3 nucleotide sequence: TGTGCCAGCACCCGGACAGGGGCGAACACTGAAGCTTTCTTT. The encoded protein is CASTRTGANTEAFF.

This clonotype was counted many times. The genes are TRBV6-5 and TRBJ1-1; D is undetermined. There are 11 residues in the CDR3. Trimming took 0 bases from V and 11 from J, leaving 7 bases between them. Looked up from germline, CDR1 is MNHEY and CDR2 is SVGAGI. The CDR3 here is CASSYSREAFF. CDR3 sequence (DNA): TGTGCCAGCAGTTACTCGAGGGAGGCTTTCTTT.

This clonotype was seen a few times. One base away lies a much larger clone, so this may be a sequencing read error. J is TRBJ2-1 and V is TRBV4-1, with a possible D match to TRBD2 (6 bases). This CDR3 has 12 amino acids. Germline-derived CDR1 and CDR2 are MGHRA and YSYEKL. V was clipped by 3 bases and J by 9 bases, with 9 bases between them. This CDR3 is CASSHCGVEQFF. In nucleotides, the CDR3 is TGCGCCAGCAGCCATTGCGGGGTTGAGCAGTTCTTC.

This clonotype has at least ten counts. The V gene is TRBV20-1, the J gene TRBJ2-4; 9 bases agree with TRBD1. There are 14 residues in the CDR3. Germline loops: CDR1 DFQATT, CDR2 SNEGSKA (reference sequence). The V segment lost 3 bases and the J segment 7 bases; nucleotides outside the gene matches: 7. The CDR3 DNA is TGCAGTGCTAGCCGTCCCGACAGGGGGAACATTCAGTACTTC. This sequence encodes CSASRPDRGNIQYF.